A single sample gave rise to the 16 T cell receptor beta chains below, sequenced in a study of cytomegalovirus exposure and HLA in healthy donors. The PCR had 60 Vbeta and 13 Jbeta primers. The assay was immunoSEQ multiplex PCR, and TCRdb's table has in-frame clones only and misses some. The data show roughly 200,000 clones, roughly 85% seen once. The sequenced material came from PBMCs. The receptors shown here come from a woman younger than 45 in good health and CMV-seropositive.

The chain links TRBV27 to TRBJ2-2, with TRBD2 identical over 8 bases. The CDR3 runs to 16 residues. The V and J ends lost 6 bases and 2 bases, in that order; junction bases with no gene match: 8. CDR1 is MNHEY, CDR2 SMNVEV, per germline (reference sequence). The DNA for the CDR3 is TGTGCCAGCAGAAAACGGGAGGGCCAAAACACCGGGGAGCTGTTTTTT. Amino acids: CASRKREGQNTGELFF.

The gene calls are TRBV27 and TRBJ2-7; the match to TRBD2 covers 7 bases. Germline V gives CDR1 MNHEY, CDR2 SMNVEV (reference sequence). The J segment lost 5 bases and the V segment lost 8 bases, leaving 9 bases of the junction unmatched. This CDR3 region has 13 residues. CDR3 bases: TGTGCCAGCCGCCCGGGAGGAATGGACGAGCAGTACTTC. Translating gives CASRPGGMDEQYF.

The chain is built from TRBV4-2 and TRBJ1-4; 7 bases fit TRBD1. Germline V gene data show CDR1 as LGHNA and CDR2 as YNFKEQ. Unmatched junction bases numbered 5, after V lost 3 bases and J lost 4 bases. The CDR3 has 15 amino acids. The CDR3 sequence is CASSQVRDSNEKLFF. The CDR3 region has the DNA TGTGCCAGCAGCCAGGTCCGGGACAGTAATGAAAAACTGTTTTTT.

The chain joins TRBV4-3 to TRBJ2-3; the D gene is possibly TRBD2 (6 bases). With 0 bases removed from V and 5 bases from J, the gap between germline ends came to 18 bases. In germline, CDR1 is LGHNA, CDR2 YSLEER. The CDR3 sequence is 17 residues long. CDR3 bases: TGCGCCAGCAGCCAAGAGGCCCCCCGGGGGTACCAAGATACGCAGTATTTT. It translates to CASSQEAPRGYQDTQYF.

This clone was detected only once. The chain recombines TRBV11-3 with TRBJ2-2; no clear D. Deletions cut 4 bases from V and 3 bases from J, with 3 bases between. This CDR3 is built from 12 residues. CDR1 is SGHNT and CDR2 is YENEEA in the germline V gene. The CDR3 is CASSSDTGELFF. CDR3 bases: TGTGCCAGCAGCTCGGACACCGGGGAGCTGTTTTTT.

The CDR3 region has the DNA TGCGCCAGCAGCCCCCGGGCTAGCGGGGGTTGGACCCAGTACTTC. It yields the protein CASSPRASGGWTQYF. The chain joins TRBV5-1 to TRBJ2-5; TRBD2 matches at 10 bases. The trim removed 4 bases at V and 7 bases at J, leaving 10 bases unmatched. This CDR3 comprises 15 residues. The germline gives CDR1 SGHRS, CDR2 YFSETQ.

This chain uses TRBV29-1 with TRBJ2-1; 10 bases line up with TRBD1. This CDR3 is built from 13 residues. V was clipped by 6 bases and J by 7 bases; unmatched bases: 6. The germline V gene encodes CDR1 SQVTM and CDR2 ANQGSEA. CDR3 region: CSVDPGQGNEQFF. The DNA for the CDR3 is TGCAGCGTCGACCCGGGACAGGGGAATGAGCAGTTCTTC.

The gene calls are TRBV19 and TRBJ2-6; possible D gene TRBD2, 6 bases. The CDR3 has 15 amino acids. CDR1 LNHDA and CDR2 SQIVND come from the germline V gene (reference sequence). Deletions cut 9 bases from V and 6 bases from J, with 18 bases between. The DNA of the CDR3 is TGTGCCAGCCATCTGTCGGGGGACGAGGCCAACGTCCTGACTTTC. It yields the protein CASHLSGDEANVLTF.

The chain combines TRBV7-9 with TRBJ2-1, with D perhaps matching TRBD1 (5 bases). Trimming removed 5 bases from V and 2 bases from J, with 16 bases in between. Germline V gene data show CDR1 as SEHNR and CDR2 as FQNEAQ (reference sequence). The length of the CDR3 is 16 residues. For the CDR3, the DNA is TGTGCCAGCAGCAGATTGGGCAGGGTAACCTACAATGAGCAGTTCTTC. Encoded protein: CASSRLGRVTYNEQFF.

This clone has a handful of counts. V and J are TRBV10-2 and TRBJ2-2; unclear D gene. Trimming pared 1 base from V and 0 bases from J, leaving 6 bases between. This CDR3 is 15 amino acids long. Looked up from germline, CDR1 is WSHSY and CDR2 is SAAADI. The CDR3 region is CASSEFLANTGELFF. CDR3 bases: TGCGCCAGCAGTGAGTTTCTCGCGAACACCGGGGAGCTGTTTTTT.

The genes are TRBV19 and TRBJ2-7, with 9 bases identical to TRBD1. Germline V gives CDR1 LNHDA, CDR2 SQIVND (reference sequence). The CDR3 sequence is 12 residues long. V gave up 6 bases and J gave up 6 bases; unmatched junction bases: 3. The CDR3: CASRDRGAEQYF. In DNA form, the CDR3 reads TGTGCCAGTAGGGACAGGGGAGCCGAGCAGTACTTC.

The V and J genes are TRBV7-8 and TRBJ2-1; 10 nucleotides line up with TRBD2. This CDR3 spans 16 amino acids. CDR1 is SGHVS, CDR2 FQNEAQ, per germline. Trimming took 1 base from V and 3 from J; bases not matched to a gene: 3. The CDR3 spells CASSLGAGGGYNEQFF. The CDR3 DNA reads TGTGCCAGCAGCTTAGGAGCGGGGGGGGGCTACAATGAGCAGTTCTTC.

This sequence joins TRBV6-4 and TRBJ2-3, with a possible D match to TRBD2 (6 bases). The ends were cut back, 6 bases at V and 1 base at J, with 17 bases in the middle. CDR3 length: 16 residues. Germline V CDR1 and CDR2: MRHNA, SNTAGT. CDR3 loop: CASSPLASEGTDTQYF. For the CDR3, the DNA is TGTGCCAGCAGCCCCCTGGCTAGCGAAGGCACAGATACGCAGTATTTT.

The chain joins TRBV11-2 to TRBJ2-1, with TRBD2 matching 9 bases. Trimming took 4 bases from V and 5 from J; bases not matched to a gene: 9. This CDR3 comprises 16 residues. Germline V gene sequence: CDR1 SGHAT, CDR2 FQNNGV. The chain's CDR3 is CASSSYAGTSNNEQFF. The CDR3 nucleotides read TGTGCCAGCAGCTCCTACGCCGGGACTAGCAACAATGAGCAGTTCTTC. Full variable domain (outside the CDR3, taken from reference TRBV11-2 and TRBJ2-1): EAGVAQSPRYKIIEKRQSVAFWCNPISGHATLYWYQQILGQGPKLLIQFQNNGVVDDSQLPKDRFSAERLKGVDSTLKIQPAKLEDSAVYLCASSSYAGTSNNEQFFGPGTRLTVL.

The V and J genes are TRBV5-1 and TRBJ2-6; D is unresolved. CDR1 is SGHRS and CDR2 is YFSETQ in the germline V gene. The CDR3 contains 15 residues. The V end was cut by 6 bases, the J end by 1 base, with 11 bases between. In nucleotides, the CDR3 is TGCGCCAGCACCTCTGGCCTTTCTGGGGCCAACGTCCTGACTTTC. It codes for CASTSGLSGANVLTF.

The V and J genes are TRBV9 and TRBJ1-5; D may be TRBD1 (6 bases). Germline-derived CDR1 and CDR2 are SGDLS and YYNGEE. The V and J ends lost 2 bases and 3 bases respectively, with 9 bases between them. The CDR3 is 14 amino acids. This chain's CDR3 is CASSVGQINQPQHF. CDR3 coding DNA: TGTGCCAGCAGCGTCGGACAGATCAATCAGCCCCAGCATTTT.